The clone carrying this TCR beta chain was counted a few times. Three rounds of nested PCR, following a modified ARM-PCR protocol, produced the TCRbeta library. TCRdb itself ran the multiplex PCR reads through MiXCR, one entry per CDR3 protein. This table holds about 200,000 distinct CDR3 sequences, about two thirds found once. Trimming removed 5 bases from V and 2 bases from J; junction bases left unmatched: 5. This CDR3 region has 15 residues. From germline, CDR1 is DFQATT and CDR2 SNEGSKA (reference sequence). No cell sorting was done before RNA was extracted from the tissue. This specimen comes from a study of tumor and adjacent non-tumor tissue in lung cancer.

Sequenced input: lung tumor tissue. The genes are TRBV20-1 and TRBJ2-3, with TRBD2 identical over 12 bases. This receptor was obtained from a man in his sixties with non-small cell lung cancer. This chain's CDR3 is CSAELAGGPTDTQYF. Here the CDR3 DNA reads TGCAGTGCTGAACTAGCGGGGGGTCCCACAGATACGCAGTATTTT.